The 6 T cell receptor beta chains reported below all come from one sample, sequenced in a study of blood T cell repertoires in COVID-19. TCRdb's table, derived via immunoSEQ multiplex PCR, lists solely in-frame clones and lacks some. The sample yields some 16,000 clones, approximately 93% seen once. Material for sequencing was peripheral blood. The receptor set was obtained from a human donor in a cohort sampled during active COVID-19.

The CDR3 sequence is CSVKAGGREQYF. The CDR3 bases are TGCAGCGTCAAAGCGGGGGGGAGGGAGCAGTACTTC. The J gene is TRBJ2-7, the V gene TRBV29-1; the match to TRBD2 covers 10 bases. Germline V CDR1 and CDR2: SQVTM, ANQGSEA. Trimming cost V 6 bases and J 7 bases; bases outside gene matches: 6. CDR3 length: 12 residues.

This clone is medium-sized by share. The V call is TRBV5-6, the J call TRBJ1-1; the D is unclear. The CDR3 is made up of 14 amino acids. Germline lookup yields CDR1 SGHDT and CDR2 YYEEEE. Between the trimmed V and J ends, which lost 0 bases and 3 bases, there was a span of 9 bases. The CDR3 reads CASSLDSYHTEAFF. The CDR3 DNA is TGTGCCAGCAGCTTGGACAGTTACCACACTGAAGCTTTCTTT.

This clone was seen a single time. This chain links TRBV6-5 with TRBJ2-1, with D hard to call. Trimming removed 4 bases from V and 5 bases from J, with 6 bases in between. This CDR3 is 12 amino acids long. Germline V gene sequence: CDR1 MNHEY, CDR2 SVGAGI. CDR3 amino acids: CASSSLDNEQFF. The CDR3 bases are TGTGCCAGCAGTTCCCTCGACAATGAGCAGTTCTTC.

The V gene is TRBV28, the J gene TRBJ2-7; tentatively, D is TRBD2 (6 bases). The germline gives CDR1 MDHEN, CDR2 SYDVKM. The CDR3 is made up of 17 amino acids. V was pared by 3 bases and J by 2 bases, with 20 bases between. CDR3 DNA sequence: TGTGCCAGCAGTTTGTCAGGAGCCGGACTACCGGCCTACGAGCAGTACTTC. Its translation is CASSLSGAGLPAYEQYF.

The chain combines TRBV7-2 with TRBJ2-5, with a weak D call TRBD1 (6 bases). Trimming removed 5 bases at V and 4 bases at J, with 17 bases between. Germline V gene sequence: CDR1 SGHTA, CDR2 FQGNSA. This CDR3 has 15 amino acids. The CDR3 loop reads CASSPHRESRETQYF. CDR3 sequence (DNA): TGTGCCAGCAGCCCCCACAGGGAGAGCAGAGAGACCCAGTACTTC.

This clone came up once. This chain uses TRBV11-2 with TRBJ2-2; no firm D call. The CDR3 consists of 16 residues. Germline V CDR1 and CDR2: SGHAT, FQNNGV. V lost 2 bases, J lost 1 base, and 11 bases lay in between. CDR3 nucleotides: TGTGCCAGCAGCTTATACCCCCGAGGGAACACCGGGGAGCTGTTTTTT. Its translation: CASSLYPRGNTGELFF.